This passage covers 15 T cell receptor beta chains from one sample sequenced in a study of OX40 agonist ivuxolimab in advanced cancers. Assay used: immunoSEQ multiplex PCR; TCRdb lists only in-frame clones, some missing. The sample contains 65,000 to 70,000 clones, roughly 90% of which appear only once. This material consisted of CD4+ or CD8+ T cells sorted from blood, taken in a trial of the OX40 agonist ivuxolimab. Receptor source: an adult with an advanced solid tumor such as melanoma, head and neck, liver or kidney cancer.

The gene calls are TRBV10-1 and TRBJ1-3, with D perhaps TRBD1 (5 bases). With 0 bases removed from V and 0 bases from J, the gap between germline ends came to 15 bases. CDR3 length: 18 amino acids. Per germline, CDR1 WNHNN and CDR2 SYGVQD (reference sequence). This chain's CDR3 is CASSESKSQGSSGNTIYF. CDR3 bases: TGCGCCAGCAGTGAGTCGAAGTCCCAGGGAAGCTCTGGAAACACCATATATTTT.

CDR3 region: CASRRDTDYGYTF. The CDR3 DNA sequence: TGTGCCAGCAGGCGTGACACGGATTATGGCTACACCTTC. V usage is TRBV5-4 and J usage is TRBJ1-2, with D unresolved. CDR3 length: 13 residues. CDR1 is SGHNT, CDR2 YYREEE, per germline (reference sequence). Trimming cost V 5 bases and J 5 bases, with 13 bases left between them.

Written as DNA, the CDR3 is TGCGCCAGCAGCTTAGGACAGGGGGCTATCGGGGAGCTGTTTTTT. It yields the protein CASSLGQGAIGELFF. The J gene is TRBJ2-2, the V gene TRBV5-1; TRBD1 matches 11 bases. Trimming removed 2 bases from V and 7 bases from J; junction bases left unmatched: 4. Germline V gene sequence: CDR1 SGHRS, CDR2 YFSETQ. The CDR3 totals 15 residues.

The chain employs TRBV9 and TRBJ2-6; 11 nucleotides line up with TRBD1. The CDR3 extends over 18 amino acids. The junction had 5 bases not matched to a gene; V was cut back by 2 bases and J by 1 base. Germline V CDR1 and CDR2: SGDLS, YYNGEE. The CDR3 DNA follows: TGTGCCAGCAGCGTTATCCGGGACAGGGGGTCTGGGGCCAACGTCCTGACTTTC. Protein product: CASSVIRDRGSGANVLTF. Drawing the rest from reference TRBV9 and TRBJ2-6, the complete variable domain is DSGVTQTPKHLITATGQRVTLRCSPRSGDLSVYWYQQSLDQGLQFLIQYYNGEERAKGNILERFSAQQFPDLHSELNLSSLELGDSALYFCASSVIRDRGSGANVLTFGAGSRLTVL.

The chain carries TRBV4-3 and TRBJ1-2, with a tentative D call TRBD1 (5 bases). The CDR3 runs 15 residues. Trimming cost V 0 bases and J 2 bases, with 10 bases left between them. Germline assignment: CDR1 LGHNA and CDR2 YSLEER. The CDR3 loop is CASSQEAGRNYGYTF. CDR3 DNA: TGCGCCAGCAGCCAAGAGGCGGGGCGCAACTATGGCTACACCTTC.

This sequence joins TRBV19 and TRBJ2-3, with 8 bases matching TRBD2. V gave up 0 bases and J gave up 6 bases; unmatched junction bases: 11. The CDR3 totals 17 residues. In germline, CDR1 is LNHDA, CDR2 SQIVND (reference sequence). The CDR3 loop reads CASSIDHGTSHLDTQYF. In DNA form, the CDR3 reads TGTGCCAGTAGTATAGATCACGGGACTAGTCATTTGGATACGCAGTATTTT.

The V call is TRBV28, the J call TRBJ1-1, with 9 bases identical to TRBD1. The CDR3 covers 13 residues. Per the germline V gene, CDR1 is MDHEN and CDR2 is SYDVKM. V lost 8 bases to trimming and J lost 10 bases; unmatched junction nucleotides: 11. In DNA, the CDR3 is TGTGCCAGCGGCACAGGGGGCGGGCTGTCAGCTTTCTTT. It translates to CASGTGGGLSAFF. The whole variable domain, remainder taken from reference TRBV28 and TRBJ1-1, is DVKVTQSSRYLVKRTGEKVFLECVQDMDHENMFWYRQDPGLGLRLIYFSYDVKMKEKGDIPEGYSVSREKKERFSLILESASTNQTSMYLCASGTGGGLSAFFGQGTRLTVV.

The V call is TRBV7-6, the J call TRBJ1-3, with a tentative D call TRBD1 (5 bases). Deletions cut 3 bases from V and 4 bases from J, with 10 bases between. The germline gives CDR1 SGHVS, CDR2 FNYEAQ. This CDR3 contains 14 residues. The CDR3 loop reads CASSFQGIGNTIYF. DNA for the CDR3: TGTGCCAGCAGCTTTCAGGGCATCGGAAACACCATATATTTT.

The rearrangement uses TRBV19 and TRBJ2-5; D is unresolved. CDR3 size: 11 residues. Trimming left V 5 bases short and J 7 bases short, with 8 bases between. Per germline, CDR1 LNHDA and CDR2 SQIVND (reference sequence). Here the CDR3 reads CASSSLATQYF. CDR3 sequence (DNA): TGTGCCAGTAGTTCTCTTGCGACCCAGTACTTC.

The chain combines TRBV5-1 with TRBJ2-5, with TRBD1 as a possible D gene (6 bases). Looked up from germline, CDR1 is SGHRS and CDR2 is YFSETQ. This CDR3 is 14 amino acids long. V lost 0 bases and J 5 bases, leaving 11 bases between the germline ends. The CDR3 spells CASSLGGRGETQYF. In DNA, the CDR3 is TGCGCCAGCAGCTTGGGGGGGCGCGGGGAGACCCAGTACTTC.

The V and J genes are TRBV7-3 and TRBJ2-2; maybe TRBD1 (5 bases). The CDR3 is 17 residues long. Germline CDR1 SGHTA, CDR2 FQGTGA. Trimming stripped 1 base from V and 2 bases from J, with 14 bases between. CDR3 DNA sequence: TGTGCCAGCAGCTTAAACCCCCGGACAACCAACACCGGGGAGCTGTTTTTT. This codes for CASSLNPRTTNTGELFF.

The chain recombines TRBV5-1 with TRBJ1-2, with 7 bases aligning to TRBD1. The V gene's germline CDR1 is SGHRS and CDR2 YFSETQ. Trimming at V came to 4 bases and at J to 6 bases, leaving 12 bases not matched to a gene. This CDR3 comprises 15 residues. This CDR3 reads CASSPLATTGNGYTF. In DNA form, the CDR3 reads TGCGCCAGCAGCCCCTTGGCAACGACAGGGAATGGCTACACCTTC.

The CDR3 sequence: CASWTGTYYGYTF. CDR3 sequence (DNA): TGTGCCAGTTGGACAGGGACCTATTATGGCTACACCTTC. The chain combines TRBV28 with TRBJ1-2; 8 bases map to TRBD1. This CDR3 contains 13 residues. The germline V gene encodes CDR1 MDHEN and CDR2 SYDVKM. Trimming at V came to 9 bases and at J to 5 bases, leaving 8 bases not matched to a gene.

Concerning this clone: The sample has other DNA sequences that encode this CDR3 too. V and J are TRBV28 and TRBJ2-1, with 7 positions matching TRBD2. The CDR3 consists of 14 residues. J was trimmed by 3 bases and V by 3 bases; bases with no gene match: 2. Germline V gene lookup returns CDR1 MDHEN and CDR2 SYDVKM. This CDR3 reads CASSLPSGYNEQFF. The CDR3 DNA reads TGTGCCAGCAGTTTGCCTAGCGGCTACAATGAGCAGTTCTTC.

J is TRBJ1-5 and V is TRBV4-1, with D unresolved. There are 15 residues in the CDR3. Germline V gives CDR1 MGHRA, CDR2 YSYEKL. V was clipped by 1 base and J by 0 bases, with 7 bases between them. The CDR3 bases are TGCGCCAGCAGCCAAGTGGCGTATAGCAATCAGCCCCAGCATTTT. Amino acids: CASSQVAYSNQPQHF.